The entry that follows covers one T cell receptor beta chain sequence. What it binds is unknown. Use of 60 Vbeta and 13 Jbeta primers characterized the PCR. The repertoire was sequenced with immunoSEQ multiplex PCR; TCRdb's copy has only in-frame clones and lacks some. The sample shows 110,000 to 150,000 clones, around four fifths of them seen only once. V lost 1 base, J lost 6 bases, and 23 bases lay in between. This CDR3 region has 18 residues. Germline loops: CDR1 MGHRA, CDR2 YSYEKL. This sample was included in a study of cytomegalovirus exposure and HLA in healthy donors. Study-wide background: Earlier, almost 120 million unique TCR beta sequences were recovered from roughly 180 million T cells by an analysis.

Whole-study findings and limits: In a later analysis, DRB1 alleles had the most associated TCRs; HLA-C alleles the fewest.

The sequenced material came from PBMCs. The chain joins TRBV4-1 to TRBJ2-3; D is unresolved. This sequence was found in a male donor in good health and CMV-seronegative. The CDR3 DNA follows: TGCGCCAGCAGCCAAGTAGTCCGGCAGCGTCCCAAGAAGGATACGCAGTATTTT. As protein: CASSQVVRQRPKKDTQYF.